The rows below give T cell receptor beta chains drawn from one sample of a study of blood T cell repertoires in COVID-19. The data were produced by immunoSEQ multiplex PCR, yet TCRdb's version contains in-frame clones alone and is incomplete. The data contain 200,000 to 250,000 clones, about 79% of them seen just once; the ten biggest clones take up approximately 1.3%. The sequencing input was PBMCs or T cells enriched from blood (not recorded which). All receptors derive from a woman in her thirties or forties with acute COVID-19. The CDR3 runs from the conserved cysteine through the conserved F or W. Fields, in order: V gene, CDR3 length, J gene, clone size, D gene, CDR3 DNA, CDR3 protein. The D gene is left open where the match is weak. Some rows have no size entry. The others give once, few or many, or a class for an expanded clone.

V: TRBV5-1; length: 16; J: TRBJ2-1; size: NA; D: TRBD2; DNA: TGCGCCAGCAGCTTTCCGAGCGGGAGCACCTACAATGAGCAGTTCTTC; CDR3: CASSFPSGSTYNEQFF
V: TRBV6-1; length: 13; J: TRBJ2-7; size: NA; D: TRBD2; DNA: TGTGCCAGCAGTGACCTAGCGGCCTACGAGCAGTACTTC; CDR3: CASSDLAAYEQYF
V: TRBV5-1; length: 14; J: TRBJ2-7; size: NA; D: NA; DNA: TGCGCCAGCAGCTTTTCCCAGGGTACCCACGAGCAGTACTTC; CDR3: CASSFSQGTHEQYF
V: TRBV18; length: 14; J: TRBJ2-7; size: NA; D: TRBD1; DNA: TGTGCCAGCTCACCCTGGGACAGGGTGGGGGAGCAGTACTTC; CDR3: CASSPWDRVGEQYF
V: TRBV11-1; length: 14; J: TRBJ2-1; size: NA; D: NA; DNA: TGTGCCAGCAGCTTAGCTCGGGGTTCCGATGAGCAGTTCTTC; CDR3: CASSLARGSDEQFF
V: TRBV25-1; length: 14; J: TRBJ2-1; size: NA; D: TRBD2; DNA: TGTGCCAGCACCGGGCAGCGGGGGTACAATGAGCAGTTCTTC; CDR3: CASTGQRGYNEQFF
V: TRBV6-4; length: 14; J: TRBJ1-1; size: NA; D: TRBD1; DNA: TGTGCCAGCAGTTACGACAGGGGGCGTACTGAAGCTTTCTTT; CDR3: CASSYDRGRTEAFF
V: TRBV24-1; length: 18; J: TRBJ1-5; size: NA; D: NA; DNA: TGTGCCACCAGTGATTTGTACCGAATTGTTTCGGGCAATCAGCCCCAGCATTTT; CDR3: CATSDLYRIVSGNQPQHF
V: TRBV5-1; length: 18; J: TRBJ2-3; size: NA; D: NA; DNA: TGCGCCAGCAGCTTGGGGGATCGGACAGCGCCAAGCACAGATACGCAGTATTTT; CDR3: CASSLGDRTAPSTDTQYF
V: TRBV7-7; length: 15; J: TRBJ2-6; size: NA; D: NA; DNA: TGTGCCAGCAGCCCCAGAGGGTCTGGGGCCAACGTCCTGACTTTC; CDR3: CASSPRGSGANVLTF
V: TRBV6-1; length: 15; J: TRBJ1-5; size: NA; D: NA; DNA: TGTGCCAGCAGTGAAGGGAGGAGTGACAATCAGCCCCAGCATTTT; CDR3: CASSEGRSDNQPQHF
V: TRBV6-5; length: 14; J: TRBJ1-4; size: NA; D: TRBD1; DNA: TGTGCCAGCAGTTCCGGGACAGTTAATGAAAAACTGTTTTTT; CDR3: CASSSGTVNEKLFF
V: TRBV19; length: 13; J: TRBJ2-2; size: NA; D: NA; DNA: TGTGCCAGTAGTACCCAGGACACCGGGGAGCTGTTTTTT; CDR3: CASSTQDTGELFF
V: TRBV30; length: 16; J: TRBJ1-1; size: NA; D: TRBD1; DNA: TGTGCCTGGAGTGTAGGGACAGGGCGTATTGGTACTGAAGCTTTCTTT; CDR3: CAWSVGTGRIGTEAFF
V: TRBV2; length: 14; J: TRBJ1-1; size: few; D: NA; DNA: TGTGCCAGCACCTTGGCTCTTATGAACACTGAAGCTTTCTTT; CDR3: CASTLALMNTEAFF
V: TRBV4-1; length: 14; J: TRBJ1-5; size: NA; D: NA; DNA: TGCGCCAGCAGCCAAGATGCGTCAGCGAAGCCCCAGCATTTT; CDR3: CASSQDASAKPQHF
V: TRBV27; length: 15; J: TRBJ2-1; size: NA; D: NA; DNA: TGTGCCAGCAGCCCGGTCGGGGTAGGTGTCAATGAGCAGTTCTTC; CDR3: CASSPVGVGVNEQFF
V: TRBV7-6; length: 17; J: TRBJ2-1; size: NA; D: TRBD2; DNA: TGTGCCAGCAGCCTATACCCCGGGACTAGCGACTACAATGAGCAGTTCTTC; CDR3: CASSLYPGTSDYNEQFF
V: TRBV7-3; length: 16; J: TRBJ2-1; size: NA; D: TRBD2; DNA: TGTGCCAGCAGCTTTGGAGCGGGGGGGAATTACAATGAGCAGTTCTTC; CDR3: CASSFGAGGNYNEQFF
V: TRBV19; length: 15; J: TRBJ1-5; size: few; D: NA; DNA: TGTGCCAGTAGTAGGACGACAGGAGGCAATCAGCCCCAGCATTTT; CDR3: CASSRTTGGNQPQHF
V: TRBV10-1; length: 13; J: TRBJ2-3; size: NA; D: NA; DNA: TGCGCCAGCAGTGAGGGTAGCCGAGGTACGCAGTATTTT; CDR3: CASSEGSRGTQYF
V: TRBV24-1; length: 12; J: TRBJ2-7; size: NA; D: TRBD2; DNA: TGTGCCACCAGTGAACTAGCGGGGGAGCAGTACTTC; CDR3: CATSELAGEQYF
V: TRBV7-8; length: 15; J: TRBJ2-7; size: NA; D: NA; DNA: TGTGCCAGCAGCTTAGCGTCCAGGGGAACCTACGAGCAGTACTTC; CDR3: CASSLASRGTYEQYF
V: TRBV10-3; length: 14; J: TRBJ1-2; size: NA; D: TRBD1; DNA: TGTGCCATCAGTGAATCACAGGGGTTGGGGGGCTACACCTTC; CDR3: CAISESQGLGGYTF
V: TRBV4-3; length: 15; J: TRBJ1-5; size: few; D: NA; DNA: TGCGCCAGCAGCCAAGATTTACGGGGCAATCAGCCCCAGCATTTT; CDR3: CASSQDLRGNQPQHF
V: TRBV5-6; length: 14; J: TRBJ2-7; size: NA; D: NA; DNA: TGTGCCAGCAGCTTGGACCCTACAGGCTACGAGCAGTACTTC; CDR3: CASSLDPTGYEQYF
V: TRBV5-4; length: 15; J: TRBJ2-3; size: NA; D: TRBD2; DNA: TGTGCCAGCAGCACCGGGACTAGGGGGGCCCCGAACGAGTATTTT; CDR3: CASSTGTRGAPNEYF
V: TRBV30; length: 16; J: TRBJ1-2; size: NA; D: NA; DNA: TGTGCCTGGAGTCTCCATAGTATGAAAGCTAACTATGGCTACACCTTC; CDR3: CAWSLHSMKANYGYTF
V: TRBV5-1; length: 17; J: TRBJ1-1; size: NA; D: NA; DNA: TGCGCCAGCAGCCCATCCGCCGTTAGACAGATGAACACTGAAGCTTTCTTT; CDR3: CASSPSAVRQMNTEAFF
V: TRBV7-2; length: 14; J: TRBJ1-2; size: NA; D: TRBD1; DNA: TGTGCCAGCAGCAACCTCCAAAGGGGGCTTGGCTACACCTTC; CDR3: CASSNLQRGLGYTF
V: TRBV6-5; length: 12; J: TRBJ1-5; size: NA; D: TRBD1; DNA: TGTGCCAGCCGGACAGGGAATCAGCCCCAGCATTTT; CDR3: CASRTGNQPQHF
V: TRBV13; length: 16; J: TRBJ2-3; size: NA; D: TRBD1; DNA: TGTGCCAGCAGCGACCCGGACAGGACTAGCACAGATACGCAGTATTTT; CDR3: CASSDPDRTSTDTQYF
V: TRBV6-5; length: 15; J: TRBJ2-2; size: NA; D: NA; DNA: TGTGCCAGCAGTTACTTTGTCGGGGGTACCGGGGAGCTGTTTTTT; CDR3: CASSYFVGGTGELFF
V: TRBV7-3; length: 15; J: TRBJ2-1; size: NA; D: TRBD1; DNA: TGTGCCAGCAGCATCACAGGGGGCACATTCAATGAGCAGTTCTTC; CDR3: CASSITGGTFNEQFF
V: TRBV11-3; length: 14; J: TRBJ1-5; size: once; D: NA; DNA: TGTGCCAGCAGCCCTCTTCTCTGGGGGGGGCCCCAGCATTTT; CDR3: CASSPLLWGGPQHF
V: TRBV10-2; length: 15; J: TRBJ2-1; size: NA; D: TRBD2; DNA: TGCGCCAGCAGCGATCTATCGACTAGCGGGATATGGCAGTTCTTC; CDR3: CASSDLSTSGIWQFF
V: TRBV6-5; length: 15; J: TRBJ2-1; size: once; D: TRBD2; DNA: TGTGCCAGCAGCCGCACTAGCGGGAGGGTATATGAGCAGTTCTTC; CDR3: CASSRTSGRVYEQFF
V: TRBV13; length: 15; J: TRBJ1-6; size: NA; D: NA; DNA: TGTGCCAGCGGGGAAAAGGGGACCTATAATTCACCCCTCCACTTT; CDR3: CASGEKGTYNSPLHF
V: TRBV4-1; length: 13; J: TRBJ1-4; size: NA; D: NA; DNA: TGCGCCAGCAGCCAATCGGGTAATGAAAAACTGTTTTTT; CDR3: CASSQSGNEKLFF
V: TRBV18; length: 12; J: TRBJ1-4; size: once; D: NA; DNA: TGTGCCAGCTCACCCAATAATGAAAAACTGTTTTTT; CDR3: CASSPNNEKLFF
V: TRBV28; length: 15; J: TRBJ1-2; size: NA; D: NA; DNA: TGTGCCAGCAGTTTAGCAAAAGGGAGGGCCTATGGCTACACCTTC; CDR3: CASSLAKGRAYGYTF
V: TRBV7-9; length: 13; J: TRBJ2-7; size: NA; D: TRBD2; DNA: TGTGCCAGCAGGTGGGACTACTCATACGAGCAGTACTTC; CDR3: CASRWDYSYEQYF
V: TRBV9; length: 19; J: TRBJ2-6; size: NA; D: NA; DNA: TGTGCCAGCAGCGACGCGGCCGCGGGGGCTTTCCCTGGGGCCAACGTCCTGACTTTC; CDR3: CASSDAAAGAFPGANVLTF
V: TRBV21-1; length: 16; J: TRBJ2-5; size: NA; D: NA; DNA: TGTGCCAGCAGCAAAGCTAGCGGGGCCACTGAAGAGACCCAGTACTTC; CDR3: CASSKASGATEETQYF
V: TRBV20-1; length: 11; J: TRBJ1-1; size: NA; D: NA; DNA: TGCAGTGGGGGCGGGAACACTGAAGCTTTCTTT; CDR3: CSGGGNTEAFF
V: TRBV10-2; length: 11; J: TRBJ1-2; size: NA; D: TRBD1; DNA: TGCGCCAGCAGTTACAGGGGTGGCTACACCTTC; CDR3: CASSYRGGYTF
V: TRBV30; length: 14; J: TRBJ1-2; size: NA; D: TRBD1; DNA: TGTGCCTGTCCCGGGACAGGGGCTAACTATGGCTACACCTTC; CDR3: CACPGTGANYGYTF
V: TRBV2; length: 15; J: TRBJ2-2; size: NA; D: TRBD1; DNA: TGTGCCAGCAGTGAACAGGGGGCGGGCACCGGGGAGCTGTTTTTT; CDR3: CASSEQGAGTGELFF
V: TRBV29-1; length: 16; J: TRBJ1-2; size: NA; D: TRBD1; DNA: TGCAGCGTCCTCGAGGTGGTACAGGGGTCTAACTATGGCTACACCTTC; CDR3: CSVLEVVQGSNYGYTF
V: TRBV18; length: 15; J: TRBJ2-7; size: NA; D: TRBD1; DNA: TGTGCCAGCTCACCAGGGGACAGGGTAGGTTTCGAGCAGTACTTC; CDR3: CASSPGDRVGFEQYF
V: TRBV3-1/TRBV3-2; length: 16; J: TRBJ1-6; size: NA; D: TRBD1; DNA: TGTGCCAGCAGCCAAGTTGTCGGGACAGGGGATTCACCCCTCCACTTT; CDR3: CASSQVVGTGDSPLHF
V: TRBV3-1/TRBV3-2; length: 14; J: TRBJ1-1; size: NA; D: NA; DNA: TGTGCCAGCAGCCCCCGTGGCTCGAACACTGAAGCTTTCTTT; CDR3: CASSPRGSNTEAFF